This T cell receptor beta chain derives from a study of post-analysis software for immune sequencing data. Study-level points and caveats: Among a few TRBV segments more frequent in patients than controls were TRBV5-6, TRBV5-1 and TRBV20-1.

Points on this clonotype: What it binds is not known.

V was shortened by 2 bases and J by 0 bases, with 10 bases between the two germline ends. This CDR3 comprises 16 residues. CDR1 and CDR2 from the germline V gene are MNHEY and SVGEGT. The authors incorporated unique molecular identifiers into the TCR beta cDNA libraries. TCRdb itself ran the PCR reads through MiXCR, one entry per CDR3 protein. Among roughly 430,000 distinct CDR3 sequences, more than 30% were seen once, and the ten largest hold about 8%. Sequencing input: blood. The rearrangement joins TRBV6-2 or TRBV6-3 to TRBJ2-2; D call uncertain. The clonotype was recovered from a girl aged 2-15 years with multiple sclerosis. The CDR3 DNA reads TGTGCCAGCAGTTACGTTGGGCACGCGAACACCGGGGAGCTGTTTTTT. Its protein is CASSYVGHANTGELFF.